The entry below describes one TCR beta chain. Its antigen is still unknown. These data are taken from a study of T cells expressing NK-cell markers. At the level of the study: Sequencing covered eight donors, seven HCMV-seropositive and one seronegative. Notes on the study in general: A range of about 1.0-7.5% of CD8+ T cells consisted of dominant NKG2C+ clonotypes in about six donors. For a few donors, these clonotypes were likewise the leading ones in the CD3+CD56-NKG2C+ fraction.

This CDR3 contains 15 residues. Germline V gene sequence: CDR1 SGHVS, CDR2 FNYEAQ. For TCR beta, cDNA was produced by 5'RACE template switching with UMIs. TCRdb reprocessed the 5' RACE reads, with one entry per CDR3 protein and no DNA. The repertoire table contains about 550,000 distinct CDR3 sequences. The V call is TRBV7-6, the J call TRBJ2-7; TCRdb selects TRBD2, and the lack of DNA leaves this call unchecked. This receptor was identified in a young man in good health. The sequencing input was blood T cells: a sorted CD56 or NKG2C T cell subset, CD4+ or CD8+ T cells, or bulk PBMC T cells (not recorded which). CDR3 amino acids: CASSLDQREYDEQYF.